Shown below are 6 T cell receptor beta chains from a single sample sequenced in a study of post-analysis software for immune sequencing data. Their recognized antigens are unknown. Study-wide findings and caveats: TRBV5-6, TRBV5-1 and TRBV20-1 belonged to a set of roughly five TRBV segments that were more frequent in patients than controls.

Built from TCR beta cDNA, the libraries had unique molecular identifiers in them. MiXCR was run by TCRdb on the PCR reads, yielding one entry per CDR3 protein. Seen here are hundreds of thousands of distinct CDR3 sequences, approximately 53% observed once, and the top ten hold roughly 4.4%. The sequenced material came from blood. The receptors stem from a girl between 10 and 17 years old with multiple sclerosis.

This clonotype was seen a handful of times. V and J are TRBV29-1 and TRBJ2-1, with 7 bases fitting TRBD2. The CDR3 length is 14 residues. Germline CDR1 and CDR2: SQVTM and ANQGSEA. V lost 3 bases, J lost 0 bases, and 2 bases stayed unmatched. The chain's CDR3 is CSVEGGSSYNEQFF. The CDR3 DNA is TGCAGCGTTGAGGGCGGGAGCTCCTACAATGAGCAGTTCTTC.

The DNA for the CDR3 is TGTGCCAGCAGCCCTCAAGGGGGATCGGAGTACGAGCAGTACTTC. It translates to CASSPQGGSEYEQYF. The chain combines TRBV7-3 with TRBJ2-1, with D perhaps matching TRBD1 (6 bases). The closer fit of TRBJ2-7 to the DNA end suggests the J call may be wrong. The CDR3 has 15 amino acids. Germline V gene sequence: CDR1 SGHTA, CDR2 FQGTGA.

This clonotype was observed at least ten times. This rearrangement joins TRBV5-1 to TRBJ2-7, with TRBD2 matching 10 bases. The V gene's germline CDR1 is SGHRS and CDR2 YFSETQ. Trimming removed 2 bases from V and 7 bases from J; junction bases left unmatched: 0. The CDR3 spans 12 residues. The CDR3 region is CASSFSGREQYF. CDR3 nucleotides: TGCGCCAGCAGCTTTAGCGGGAGGGAGCAGTACTTC.

V gene TRBV12-3 or TRBV12-4 combines with J gene TRBJ1-2; D may be TRBD1 (5 bases). CDR3 length equals 16 residues. V was pared by 4 bases and J by 3 bases, with 18 bases between. The CDR3: CASSSRPLGRDYGYTF. The CDR3 coding sequence is TGTGCCAGCAGTTCCCGACCCTTGGGCAGGGACTATGGCTACACCTTC.

Ten or more counts support this clonotype. J is TRBJ2-5 and V is TRBV29-1; D remains unclear. With 4 bases removed from V and 1 base from J, the gap between germline ends came to 7 bases. Germline values: CDR1 SQVTM, CDR2 ANQGSEA. The CDR3 sequence is 12 residues long. DNA for the CDR3: TGCAGCGTTGTTCGGACCCAAGAGACCCAGTACTTC. This sequence encodes CSVVRTQETQYF.

This clonotype was seen a few times. The V call is TRBV28, the J call TRBJ1-5; 10 bases are a match to TRBD1. Germline CDR1 MDHEN, CDR2 SYDVKM. The CDR3 runs 14 residues. The J segment lost 7 bases and the V segment lost 5 bases, leaving 5 bases of the junction unmatched. CDR3: CASSQGQGSQPQHF. The CDR3 DNA sequence: TGTGCCAGCAGTCAGGGACAGGGGAGCCAGCCCCAGCATTTT. The full variable domain, its missing parts supplied by reference TRBV28 and TRBJ1-5, is DVKVTQSSRYLVKRTGEKVFLECVQDMDHENMFWYRQDPGLGLRLIYFSYDVKMKEKGDIPEGYSVSREKKERFSLILESASTNQTSMYLCASSQGQGSQPQHFGDGTRLSIL.